The present T cell receptor beta chain was sequenced within a study of cytomegalovirus exposure and HLA in healthy donors (dated by TCRdb to the late 2010s). With regard to the full study: According to an earlier analysis of a few hundred of the donors, roughly 180 million T cells yielded 117 million unique TCR beta sequences and about 300 Gb of sequence data. About 5 DR-DQ haplotypes were handled as single units for association and clustering, since linkage in the cohort was strong. Across around 400 genotyped donors of the cohort, an average of about 240,000 unique TCR beta nucleotide sequences per donor were sequenced, and about a sixth of those sequences were non-productive. The number of typed donors differed by locus: about 620-640 for A, B, C, DRB1 and DQB1; roughly 510 for DQA1; fewer than 610 for DPA1; and about 470 for DPB1. In the later analysis, no new phenotypic data were used to find candidate immune exposures; instead, reliance was placed on TCR beta sequences and their occurrence across donors. A later genetic analysis used genome-wide SNP genotypes for about three fifths of the 666 donors, treating that subset as a discovery cohort. In addition to the first cohort of hundreds of subjects, a separate validation cohort of approximately 130 different subjects was used. An early release covering roughly 640 HLA-typed donors comprised approximately 290 gigabases of sequencing data and about 90 million unique TCR sequences. The study aimed to test whether signatures of past pathogen exposure could be identified by cataloging public T cell receptors. A later analysis re-analyzed previously published TCR beta repertoires from 660 or so donors and added high-resolution HLA genotyping to study TCR occurrence patterns. The genetic ancestry cluster associated with self-reported Caucasian donors included 70% to 85% of the 398 genotyped donors. Class I and class II HLA loci were covered by the typing at four-digit resolution. Donor age, sex, ethnicity and CMV serostatus were collected together with the repertoire data. To predict cytomegalovirus infection status, the study combined high-throughput TCR immunosequencing, statistical association of individual TCRs with disease status, and machine learning. An earlier analysis of some 500 of the donors applied high-throughput TCR beta sequencing to assess whether each TCR beta V gene segment acted as functional or pseudogenic. All discovery cohort repertoires had been generated using a single sequencing platform. The study used immunosequencing to profile the T cell repertoires of hundreds of subjects and linked those repertoires to cytomegalovirus serostatus.

The germline V gene specifies SGHRS as CDR1 and YFSETQ as CDR2. V is shortened by 4 bases, J by 1 base, and the region joining them spans 8 bases. The CDR3 sequence holds 13 residues, the cysteine and phenylalanine included. Only the CDR3 part of the read is kept: 39 bases, read in frame from the first base. Points on this clone: Its antigen remains undetermined. Per-base qualities were not stored, and no clone one base away is much larger.

On the study overall, not on this receptor specifically: A further reported finding was that TCR beta sequences accurately predicted the HLA-A and HLA-B alleles for most subjects in the first cohort. Cytomegalovirus status was reported to be diagnosed by the classifier with high specificity and sensitivity in both the original and validation cohorts. Specific HLA alleles were associated with 15,000 to 20,000 TCR beta sequences at a false discovery rate of 0.05 in a later analysis. Compared with the roughly 700-donor mean, donors in an Asian-associated ancestry cluster had fewer N-insertions in productive TCRs, according to a later genetic analysis. A few of the identified cytomegalovirus-associated TCR beta chains were confirmed in vitro to be specific for cytomegalovirus antigens. In an earlier analysis of around 500 of the donors, most TCR beta V segments appeared in productive rearrangements about 87% or about 30% of the time, broadly matching IMGT annotations. Presence/absence analyses assumed roughly uniform sequencing depth across donors, an assumption that may not hold. The study gave a list of under 200 TCR beta chains associated with cytomegalovirus. Only TCR beta chains were sequenced in this cohort, and the absence of alpha or paired-chain data limited detectable features. Immune exposure information for the cohort was limited to CMV serostatus. HLA typing was unavailable for some donors at each locus, so association tests used only the typed subset. It was suggested by the authors that the approach could potentially be generalized to other disease states and immunological phenotypes. A cluster of highly shared sequence variants was judged likely to represent a technical artifact of the sequencing pipeline. Because counts were too low, approximately 18 rarely observed V segments, including chromosome 9 orphons, were excluded from the earlier analysis of 587 of the donors. Linkage disequilibrium might explain the correlated functional status among segregating V segments, but an unknown experimental factor could not be excluded. A later analysis found that most CMV-associated TCR beta chains appeared HLA-restricted, with HLA associations seemingly driven largely by CMV exposure. In a later analysis, several top co-occurrence clusters were reported to appear linked to parvovirus B19, influenza, CMV and Epstein-Barr virus. Strong co-occurrence of HLA alleles, especially DR and DQ, made assigning TCR associations to individual alleles difficult. In a later analysis, the rate of TCR association differed among HLA loci, with DRB1 alleles having the most associated TCRs and HLA-C alleles having the fewest. A later genetic analysis associated a missense DCLRE1C variant with V-gene and J-gene trimming of TCR beta chains, and an independent cohort replicated the association. Most TCR sequences were seen in very few donors, while some public TCRs were found in many individuals. In a later analysis, HLA-associated TCR beta chains showed more clonal expansion and lower generation probabilities than non-associated chains that were equally common. Because the 87-base-pair reads could not distinguish some IMGT-functional V segments, including TRBV6-2 and TRBV6-3, those segments were excluded.

Libraries were built with the immunoSEQ multiplex PCR assay. A mixture of 60 forward primers for TCR Vbeta segments and 13 reverse primers for TCR Jbeta segments was used in the multiplex PCR. A multiplex PCR assay on genomic DNA amplified the CDR3 region of rearranged TCR beta genes. The Illumina HiSeq System was used to sequence the amplified TCR beta libraries as 87-base-pair reads. The original pipeline was this. In a later analysis, roughly 80 million unique TCR beta chains were counted across the roughly 670 repertoires, and roughly 9.9 million of these chains were shared by at least two donors. Raw reads were error-corrected and collapsed into unique sequences by a nearest-neighbor algorithm in which closely related sequences were merged to remove PCR and sequencing errors. To assign V, D and J gene segments, CDR3 sequences were aligned to IMGT reference sequences. For a sequence to be retained, at least a six-nucleotide match to both a V gene segment and a J gene segment was required. A rearrangement counted as productive if the CDR3 had no stop codons and remained in frame with V and J, and every other rearrangement counted as non-productive. CDR3 was defined by IMGT convention, running from the second conserved V-encoded cysteine to the conserved J-encoded phenylalanine. The earlier analysis of approximately 500 of the donors excluded sequences that lacked an unambiguous match to a single V gene segment. An earlier analysis of 587 of the donors classified V segments as functional when productive rearrangements were above 56.7% and as segregating when the standard deviation between donors was above 5%. To diagnose cytomegalovirus status from the catalog of TCR beta chain sequences, a statistical classification framework was built. V and J gene assignment, in a later analysis, came from comparing TCR nucleotide sequences with IMGT/GENE-DB human TR gene sequences. In a later analysis, CDR3 sequences and most-parsimonious VDJ recombination scenarios were assigned using the TCRdist pipeline. In a later analysis, each TCR beta chain was defined by its CDR3 amino acid sequence together with its V-gene family, and reads without a unique V-gene family were excluded. As a way to deal with suspected cross-contamination and a sequencing artifact, a later analysis dropped roughly 600 nucleotide sequences that were highly shared and had low generation probability. A later analysis calculated a clonal expansion index for each public chain from normalized within-repertoire ranks of inferred template counts. A later analysis computed generation probabilities with a VDJ recombination model fitted to out-of-frame rearrangements, and checked the results against IGoR. In a later analysis, TCR-TCR, TCR-HLA and TCR-CMV co-occurrence was scored with hypergeometric tests, and a repertoire-size bias correction was applied to TCR pairs. A later analysis estimated false discovery rates by permuting HLA or CMV assignments 20 times. In a later analysis, co-occurring TCRs were grouped using DBSCAN, with TCRdist sequence similarity added in when clustering inside HLA-allele-positive subsets. For co-occurrence clustering, repertoires with fewer than 30,000 or more than 120,000 public chains were excluded, along with four or five repertoires with anomalous nucleotide sharing. As stored in TCRdb, this immuneACCESS dataset retains in-frame rearrangements with V and J assigned. A fraction of the clones does not appear; measured against another copy, unresolved V genes explain less than half of the discrepancy, and the remainder lacks a known reason. V and J calls and clone size are copied from that table; D and trimming were computed from the DNA. The sample yields around 190,000 clones; roughly 80% were counted once. Clones ranked in the top ten supply about 3% of the sample.

The cohort was made up of roughly 670 healthy bone marrow donors. Cohort members were all nominally healthy when sampled, although unrecorded immune exposures were likely present. The donor was CMV seropositive and was included in the group of approximately 310 seropositive cohort members. A peripheral blood sample was collected from each donor, and TCR beta sequencing was performed on peripheral blood mononuclear cells. Genomic DNA extraction from the blood cell samples was performed with the Qiagen DNeasy Blood Extraction Kit. The specimen sequenced was PBMCs. The receptor comes from a man in his forties or fifties in good health and CMV-seropositive. Recombination connected TRBV5-1 to TRBJ1-1, with an unclear D gene assignment. The nucleotide sequence reads TGCGCCAGCAGCACGACACCGAACACTGAAGCTTTCTTT. Translated, it reads CASSTTPNTEAFF. With all but the CDR3 taken from the reference TRBV5-1 and TRBJ1-1 genes, the full variable domain is: KAGVTQTPRYLIKTRGQQVTLSCSPISGHRSVSWYQQTPGQGLQFLFEYFSETQRNKGNFPGRFSGRQFSNSRSEMNVSTLELGDSALYLCASSTTPNTEAFFGQGTRLTVV.